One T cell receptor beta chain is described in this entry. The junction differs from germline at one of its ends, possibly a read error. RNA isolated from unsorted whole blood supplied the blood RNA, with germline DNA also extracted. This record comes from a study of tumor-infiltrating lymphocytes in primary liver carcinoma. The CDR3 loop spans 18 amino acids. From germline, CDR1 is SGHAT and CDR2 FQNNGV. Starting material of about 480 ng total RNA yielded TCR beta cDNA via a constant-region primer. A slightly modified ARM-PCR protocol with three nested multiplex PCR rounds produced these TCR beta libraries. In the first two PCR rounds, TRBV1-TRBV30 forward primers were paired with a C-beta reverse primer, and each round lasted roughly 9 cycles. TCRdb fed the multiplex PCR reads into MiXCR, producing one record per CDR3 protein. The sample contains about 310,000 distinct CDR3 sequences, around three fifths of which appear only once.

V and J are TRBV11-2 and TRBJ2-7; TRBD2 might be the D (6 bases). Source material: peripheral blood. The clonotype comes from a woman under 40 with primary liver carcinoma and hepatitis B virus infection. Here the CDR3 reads CTSSLEFPGLTGVRGQYF. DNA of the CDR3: TGTACCAGCAGCTTAGAATTCCCCGGACTAACGGGAGTTCGGGGGCAGTACTTC.